This T cell receptor (beta chain) came from a study of blood T cell repertoires in COVID-19. Profiling relied on immunoSEQ multiplex PCR, and the TCRdb table lists in-frame clones only, not all of them. The sample holds 350,000 to 450,000 clones, 89% seen once. CDR3 size: 13 residues. CDR1 and CDR2 from the germline V gene are GTSNPN and SVGIG (reference sequence). Deletions cut 6 bases from V and 5 bases from J, with 16 bases between. This clone was seen just once. The sequence was collected from a woman between 40 and 55 years old with COVID-19, enrolled during active disease. The sample consisted of peripheral blood. V is TRBV30 and J is TRBJ1-2; TRBD1 might be the D (5 bases). The CDR3 region is CACAPRGGYGYTF. DNA of the CDR3: TGTGCCTGTGCCCCCCGTGGGGGGTATGGCTACACCTTC.